These T cell receptor beta chains were read from a single sample in a study of blood T cell repertoires in COVID-19. Assay: immunoSEQ multiplex PCR; the TCRdb copy retains only in-frame clones and omits some. The sample lists some 200,000 clones; around 84% were seen once. Sequencing used peripheral blood. Receptors originate from a man aged 45-65 years with acute or convalescent COVID-19. Each CDR3 is given with its conserved first and last residue. D genes are given only for firm matches. Clone size is stated in some rows and not others, as once, few, many or a class when expanded.

clone_size	v_call	j_call	d_call	cdr3_nt	cdr3_aa
-	TRBV6-2/TRBV6-3	TRBJ2-2	TRBD2	TGTGCCAGCAGTTTCAATGGGACTAGAGGGCGATTTGACACCGGGGAGCTGTTTTTT	CASSFNGTRGRFDTGELFF
-	TRBV6-4	TRBJ2-7	TRBD1	TGTGCCAGCAGTTTAGGACAGGGGTTCACCGAGCAGTACTTC	CASSLGQGFTEQYF
-	TRBV18	TRBJ1-5	-	TGTGCCAGCTCACCACTCCCAGGGACAAATAGCAATCAGCCCCAGCATTTT	CASSPLPGTNSNQPQHF
-	TRBV2	TRBJ1-6	-	TGTGCCAGCAAGCTACAGGGTAATTCACCCCTCCACTTT	CASKLQGNSPLHF
-	TRBV6-6	TRBJ2-7	TRBD2	TGTGCCAGCAGCCCCGAGGGGAGGGCCTACGAGCAGTACTTC	CASSPEGRAYEQYF
-	TRBV5-6	TRBJ2-7	TRBD1	TGTGCCAGCAGCCCGGACAGGGCCGACGAGCAGTACTTC	CASSPDRADEQYF
-	TRBV18	TRBJ2-7	TRBD1	TGTGCCAGCTCACCACAGGGGGCGAAAGGCGAGCAGTACTTC	CASSPQGAKGEQYF
-	TRBV14	TRBJ1-2	-	TGTGCCAGCAGCGAACTGAGATTTGGTGGCTACACCTTC	CASSELRFGGYTF
-	TRBV5-1	TRBJ1-6	-	TGCGCCAGCGGAACAGGGAGCCCCTATAATTCACCCCTCCACTTT	CASGTGSPYNSPLHF
few	TRBV10-2	TRBJ2-2	TRBD1	TGCGCCAGCACCAGGGACAGACCGAACACCGGGGAGCTGTTTTTT	CASTRDRPNTGELFF
-	TRBV5-4	TRBJ2-7	-	TGTGCCAGCAGCCCGGGACGGGAGAACTACGAGCAGTACTTC	CASSPGRENYEQYF
-	TRBV6-5	TRBJ2-3	TRBD2	TGTGCCAGCATAGTCTCTCCCTGGGAGGGAAATACGCAGTATTTT	CASIVSPWEGNTQYF
-	TRBV12-3/TRBV12-4	TRBJ1-2	-	TGTGCCAGCAGTTCTCAGGGCTATGGCTACACCTTC	CASSSQGYGYTF
-	TRBV19	TRBJ1-2	TRBD1	TGTGCCAGTCAGGGGGCTACTAACTATGGCTACACCTTC	CASQGATNYGYTF
-	TRBV7-3	TRBJ2-5	TRBD2	TGTGCCAGCAGCCTAGGGACTAGCGGGCTGGAGACCCAGTACTTC	CASSLGTSGLETQYF
-	TRBV11-1	TRBJ2-5	TRBD1	TGTGCCAGCAGTCCGAACAGGGGTCAAGAGACCCAGTACTTC	CASSPNRGQETQYF
-	TRBV18	TRBJ1-6	-	TGTGCCAGCTCACCGGACAGAAAGAATTCACCCCTCCACTTT	CASSPDRKNSPLHF
-	TRBV18	TRBJ1-2	TRBD1	TGTGCCAGCTCACCCGGGACAGGGGGTAGTGACTATGGCTACACCTTC	CASSPGTGGSDYGYTF
-	TRBV3-1/TRBV3-2	TRBJ2-5	-	TGTGCCAGCAGCCGACTAGGAAGTGAGACCCAGTACTTC	CASSRLGSETQYF
-	TRBV11-3	TRBJ1-1	-	TGTGCCAGCAGCTTAGACGGGAACACTGAAGCTTTCTTT	CASSLDGNTEAFF
-	TRBV3-1/TRBV3-2	TRBJ1-2	-	TGTGCCAGCAGCCAGCGGCCCGGCGGGGGCTACACCTTC	CASSQRPGGGYTF
-	TRBV19	TRBJ1-3	-	TGTGCCAGTACCCAGTCGTTCGGGAACACCATATATTTT	CASTQSFGNTIYF
-	TRBV3-1/TRBV3-2	TRBJ1-1	TRBD1	TGTGCCAGCAGCCAACGGGACAGGGGCACTGAAGCTTTCTTT	CASSQRDRGTEAFF
-	TRBV12-3/TRBV12-4	TRBJ2-5	-	TGTGCCAGCAGCCGCGGACAACAAGAGACCCAGTACTTC	CASSRGQQETQYF
-	TRBV5-6	TRBJ1-1	-	TGTGCCAGCAGCCTGACAGGCCCTTTAGCGGAAGCTTTCTTT	CASSLTGPLAEAFF
-	TRBV11-2	TRBJ1-3	-	TGTGCCAGCAGCTTAGCTGGAGGAACTGGAAACACCATATATTTT	CASSLAGGTGNTIYF
-	TRBV7-8	TRBJ1-3	-	TGTGCCAGCAGCTTTACAGGGACTGGAAACACCATATATTTT	CASSFTGTGNTIYF
-	TRBV14	TRBJ1-3	-	TGTGCCAGCAGCCAAGGGGGGCGCGGAAACACCATATATTTT	CASSQGGRGNTIYF
-	TRBV9	TRBJ1-2	TRBD1	TGTGCCAGCAGCATCACAGGGGGCAACTATGGCTACACCTTC	CASSITGGNYGYTF
-	TRBV5-1	TRBJ1-4	-	TGCGCCAGCAGCCGCGTAGGTTCGGGAAAGAATAATGAAAAACTGTTTTTT	CASSRVGSGKNNEKLFF
few	TRBV19	TRBJ1-1	-	TGTGCCAGTAGTGTTCTAGGGAACACTGAAGCTTTCTTT	CASSVLGNTEAFF